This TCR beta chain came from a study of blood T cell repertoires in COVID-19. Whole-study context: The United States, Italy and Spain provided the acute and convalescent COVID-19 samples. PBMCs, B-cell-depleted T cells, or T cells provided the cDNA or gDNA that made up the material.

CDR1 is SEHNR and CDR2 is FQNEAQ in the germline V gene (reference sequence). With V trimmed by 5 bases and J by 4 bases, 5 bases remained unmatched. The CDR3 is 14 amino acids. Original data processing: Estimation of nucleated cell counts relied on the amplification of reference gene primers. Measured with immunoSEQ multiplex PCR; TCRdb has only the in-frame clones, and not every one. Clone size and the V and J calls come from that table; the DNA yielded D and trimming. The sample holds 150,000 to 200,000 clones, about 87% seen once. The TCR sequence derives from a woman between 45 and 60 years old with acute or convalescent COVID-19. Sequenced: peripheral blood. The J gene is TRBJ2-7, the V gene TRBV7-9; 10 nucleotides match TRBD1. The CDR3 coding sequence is TGTGCCAGCAGCCTACCGGGACAGGGGTACGAGCAGTACTTC. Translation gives CASSLPGQGYEQYF.